These 10 T cell receptor beta chains were all obtained from the same sample, sequenced in a study of cytomegalovirus exposure and HLA in healthy donors (dated by TCRdb to 2016 to 2017). The library was produced with the immunoSEQ multiplex PCR assay. The multiplex PCR relied on a mix of 60 forward primers for TCR Vbeta segments and 13 reverse primers for TCR Jbeta segments. TCRdb provides this immuneACCESS table in a form limited to in-frame rearrangements. Some clones are lacking; in checked studies, under half of them reflect an unresolved V gene, and why the rest are absent is not known. This sample is represented by about 92,000 clones; 70% to 90% of them were singletons. The ten largest make up 2% to 2.5% of the sample. Sequencing was carried out using PBMCs. Source of these receptors: a man between 18 and 35 years old in good health and CMV-seronegative.

This clone has a handful of counts. V gene TRBV5-6 combines with J gene TRBJ2-5, with 9 bases identical to TRBD1. The CDR3 covers 16 residues. The V gene's germline CDR1 is SGHDT and CDR2 YYEEEE. V shed 2 bases, J shed 9 bases, and the junction held 14 bases outside the gene matches. The CDR3 coding sequence is TGTGCCAGCAGCTTCCTCGGACAGGGGTATCTAGGGGCCCAGTACTTC. Amino acids: CASSFLGQGYLGAQYF. Supplemented by reference TRBV5-6 and TRBJ2-5, the full variable domain reads DAGVTQSPTHLIKTRGQQVTLRCSPKSGHDTVSWYQQALGQGPQFIFQYYEEEERQRGNFPDRFSGHQFPNYSSELNVNALLLGDSALYLCASSFLGQGYLGAQYFGPGTRLLVL.

This chain joins TRBV19 and TRBJ1-3; 8 bases map to TRBD1. The CDR3 is 17 residues long. Trimming took 4 bases from V and 1 from J; bases not matched to a gene: 9. The germline V gene has CDR1 LNHDA and CDR2 SQIVND (reference sequence). CDR3 in amino acids: CASSTLHRGRSGNTIYF. CDR3 bases: TGTGCCAGTAGTACCTTACACAGGGGGAGATCTGGAAACACCATATATTTT.

The table lists this clone with a few counts. The chain combines TRBV6-1 with TRBJ1-3, with TRBD1 as a possible D gene (5 bases). Trimming pared 1 base from V and 2 bases from J, leaving 9 bases between. CDR1 MNHNS and CDR2 SASEGT come from the germline V gene. The CDR3 runs 15 residues. The CDR3 protein is CASSEVGGAGNTIYF. The DNA of the CDR3 is TGTGCCAGCAGTGAAGTGGGAGGGGCTGGAAACACCATATATTTT.

This sequence joins TRBV19 and TRBJ1-5, with TRBD1 as a possible D gene (6 bases). This CDR3 comprises 13 residues. Trimming shortened V by 5 bases and J by 3 bases, and 8 bases separated the two germline ends. CDR1 and CDR2 (germline): LNHDA, SQIVND (reference sequence). CDR3 nucleotide sequence: TGTGCCAGTAGTGACAGGACCAATCAGCCCCAGCATTTT. Translating it yields CASSDRTNQPQHF.

The genes are TRBV4-1 and TRBJ2-3; D is possibly TRBD2 (7 bases). The CDR3 has 17 amino acids. V was shortened by 5 bases and J by 5 bases, with 23 bases between the two germline ends. The germline V gene encodes CDR1 MGHRA and CDR2 YSYEKL. The CDR3 region has the DNA TGCGCCAGCAGCACGAGGGGGGGGGCAAGAGGTGGAGATACGCAGTATTTT. Translation: CASSTRGGARGGDTQYF.

The chain is built from TRBV5-1 and TRBJ2-7, with 8 bases aligning to TRBD2. CDR1 is SGHRS, CDR2 YFSETQ, per germline. V was clipped by 2 bases and J by 0 bases; unmatched bases: 7. This CDR3 is built from 16 residues. The CDR3 here is CASSLATGTSSYEQYF. The CDR3 nucleotides are TGCGCCAGCAGCTTAGCGACCGGGACTAGCTCCTACGAGCAGTACTTC.

The chain couples TRBV18 to TRBJ1-1; 8 nucleotides line up with TRBD1. The CDR3 has 14 amino acids. Germline assignment: CDR1 KGHSH and CDR2 LQKENI. V gave up 5 bases and J gave up 5 bases; unmatched junction bases: 7. This CDR3 reads CASSAGQGRTEAFF. The CDR3 nucleotides read TGTGCCAGCTCAGCCGGACAGGGACGAACTGAAGCTTTCTTT.

The chain joins TRBV19 to TRBJ2-5; 9 bases align to TRBD1. CDR1 is LNHDA and CDR2 is SQIVND in the germline V gene (reference sequence). J gave up 5 bases and V 5 bases, and 6 bases lay outside the gene matches. CDR3 length: 14 amino acids. The CDR3 nucleotides read TGTGCCAGTAGTCCGGACAGGGGTTACGAGACCCAGTACTTC. Its protein product is CASSPDRGYETQYF. The complete variable domain, with remaining parts taken from reference TRBV19 and TRBJ2-5, reads DGGITQSPKYLFRKEGQNVTLSCEQNLNHDAMYWYRQDPGQGLRLIYYSQIVNDFQKGDIAEGYSVSREKKESFPLTVTSAQKNPTAFYLCASSPDRGYETQYFGPGTRLLVL.

V gene TRBV19 combines with J gene TRBJ2-7; D uncertain. The CDR3 totals 13 residues. Trimming pared 6 bases from V and 5 bases from J, leaving 14 bases between. CDR1 LNHDA and CDR2 SQIVND come from the germline V gene (reference sequence). The CDR3 region has the DNA TGTGCCAGTAGCACTGCCCCCGCGAACGAGCAGTACTTC. Its translation: CASSTAPANEQYF.

This CDR3 reads CASSAPTGGFLNTEAFF. The CDR3, as DNA: TGTGCCAGTAGTGCACCGACAGGGGGTTTTCTGAACACTGAAGCTTTCTTT. The chain couples TRBV19 to TRBJ1-1; 9 nucleotides line up with TRBD1. Trimming removed 5 bases from V and 0 bases from J; junction bases left unmatched: 10. CDR1 and CDR2 from the germline V gene are LNHDA and SQIVND (reference sequence). There are 17 residues in the CDR3.